This T cell receptor (beta chain) was identified in a study of OX40 agonist ivuxolimab in advanced cancers. The repertoire was sequenced with immunoSEQ multiplex PCR; TCRdb's copy has only in-frame clones and lacks some. Of fewer than 55,000 clones detected, over 70% appear once; the ten largest clones hold under 2%. The CDR3 covers 15 residues. V shed 6 bases and J shed 0 bases, with 14 bases lying between them. CDR1 is SEHNR, CDR2 FQNEAQ, per germline (reference sequence). The sequences come from CD4+ or CD8+ T cells sorted from blood, collected in a trial of the OX40 agonist ivuxolimab. The TCR comes from an adult with an advanced solid tumor such as melanoma, head and neck, liver or kidney cancer. The chain carries TRBV7-9 and TRBJ1-2; D gene uncertain. In DNA form, the CDR3 reads TGTGCCAGCAGTCCAATCCATCAGGCTAACTATGGCTACACCTTC. This sequence encodes CASSPIHQANYGYTF.